The 14 T cell receptor beta chains reported below all come from one sample, sequenced in a study of Tregs in tolerant kidney transplant recipients. The method was immunoSEQ multiplex PCR; TCRdb's version includes in-frame clones alone and lacks a portion of them. The table has around 70,000 clones, about nine tenths seen once. The sample here was CD8+ T cells from blood, taken before the transplant. These receptors were obtained from a human donor who received a combined kidney and bone marrow transplant.

The chain joins TRBV19 to TRBJ1-4; D unclear. V shed 4 bases and J shed 9 bases, with 6 bases lying between them. Germline V gene data show CDR1 as LNHDA and CDR2 as SQIVND (reference sequence). The CDR3 contains 11 residues. The CDR3 DNA reads as TGTGCCAGTAGTAGCGGGCAAAAACTGTTTTTT. Translating gives CASSSGQKLFF.

V gene TRBV11-3 combines with J gene TRBJ2-7, with a possible D match to TRBD2 (6 bases). Between the trimmed V and J ends, which lost 1 base and 2 bases, there was a span of 9 bases. Germline lookup yields CDR1 SGHNT and CDR2 YENEEA. This CDR3 contains 14 residues. CDR3 sequence reads: CASSLAWTTYEQYF. In DNA, the CDR3 is TGTGCCAGCAGCTTAGCCTGGACTACCTACGAGCAGTACTTC.

The CDR3 DNA follows: TGCGCCAGCAGCCCAGGGGGCAGGGGGAATCAGCCCCAGCATTTT. Translating gives CASSPGGRGNQPQHF. The rearrangement links TRBV5-1 to TRBJ1-5; 8 nucleotides line up with TRBD1. V shed 4 bases and J 4 bases; nucleotides not matched to a gene: 7. CDR1 is SGHRS, CDR2 YFSETQ, per germline. The CDR3 is 15 residues long.

The J gene is TRBJ2-7, the V gene TRBV13, with TRBD1 matching 10 bases. CDR3 length: 14 residues. Trimming removed 7 bases from V and 2 bases from J; junction bases left unmatched: 5. Germline V gene lookup returns CDR1 PRHDT and CDR2 FYEKMQ (reference sequence). In DNA form, the CDR3 reads TGTGCCAGCACCACAGGACAGGGGGCCTACGAGCAGTACTTC. Its protein is CASTTGQGAYEQYF.

CDR3 amino acids: CATSRDIIAIGNEQFF. The CDR3 DNA reads TGTGCCACCAGCAGAGATATTATAGCGATTGGCAATGAGCAGTTCTTC. This rearrangement joins TRBV15 to TRBJ2-1, with D possibly TRBD2 on 5 matching bases. CDR3 length equals 16 residues. Germline V gene lookup returns CDR1 LNHNV and CDR2 YYDKDF (reference sequence). Between the trimmed V and J ends, which lost 0 bases and 6 bases, there was a span of 15 bases. The whole variable domain, filled in from reference TRBV15 and TRBJ2-1, reads DAMVIQNPRYQVTQFGKPVTLSCSQTLNHNVMYWYQQKSSQAPKLLFHYYDKDFNNEADTPDNFQSRRPNTSFCFLDIRSPGLGDTAMYLCATSRDIIAIGNEQFFGPGTRLTVL.

V usage is TRBV2 and J usage is TRBJ2-1, with D unresolved. This CDR3 is 13 amino acids long. Looked up from germline, CDR1 is SNHLY and CDR2 is FYNNEI. With 5 bases removed from V and 5 bases from J, the gap between germline ends came to 10 bases. This CDR3 is CASSSSLDNEQFF. In DNA, the CDR3 is TGTGCCAGCAGTTCCTCCCTCGACAATGAGCAGTTCTTC.

This chain uses TRBV7-9 with TRBJ2-2; 7 bases line up with TRBD2. With 0 bases clipped from V and 5 bases from J, the junction kept 12 bases outside the gene matches. CDR1 and CDR2 from the germline V gene are SEHNR and FQNEAQ (reference sequence). This CDR3 is 18 amino acids long. Here the CDR3 reads CASSLAIKPTGGTGELFF. The DNA of the CDR3 is TGTGCCAGCAGCTTAGCCATTAAACCAACGGGGGGAACCGGGGAGCTGTTTTTT.

The V call is TRBV4-2, the J call TRBJ2-1, with D unclear. Deletions cut 2 bases from V and 6 bases from J, with 8 bases between. Germline CDR1 is LGHNA and CDR2 is YNFKEQ. The CDR3 extends over 13 amino acids. CDR3: CASSQRSGNEQFF. CDR3 in DNA: TGTGCCAGCAGCCAACGCTCCGGCAATGAGCAGTTCTTC.

CDR3 DNA: TGCGCCAGCAGTGTTGGACAGATCTATGCCCGGGGAGCTTTCTTT. Translating it yields CASSVGQIYARGAFF. The genes are TRBV10-2 and TRBJ1-1; D perhaps matches TRBD1 (6 bases). The V gene lost 4 bases and the J gene lost 10 bases, with 22 bases spanning the gap. Germline CDR1 reads WSHSY; CDR2 reads SAAADI. The CDR3 runs 15 residues.

Here the CDR3 reads CASRSGVAYEQYF. The CDR3, as DNA: TGCGCCAGTCGGTCAGGGGTGGCCTACGAGCAGTACTTC. The rearrangement links TRBV5-1 to TRBJ2-7; tentatively, D is TRBD1 (6 bases). The germline CDR1 and CDR2 sequences are SGHRS and YFSETQ. The CDR3 contains 13 residues. The V end was cut by 8 bases, the J end by 2 bases, with 14 bases between.

This rearrangement joins TRBV9 to TRBJ2-2, with 7 bases identical to TRBD2. Germline V gene sequence: CDR1 SGDLS, CDR2 YYNGEE. This CDR3 spans 15 amino acids. Unmatched junction bases numbered 0, after V lost 0 bases and J lost 1 base. CDR3 DNA sequence: TGTGCCAGCAGCGTAGCTAGCGGGAACACCGGGGAGCTGTTTTTT. Its translation is CASSVASGNTGELFF.

The rearrangement uses TRBV28 and TRBJ2-7; D not certain. The germline V gene encodes CDR1 MDHEN and CDR2 SYDVKM. V was cut by 2 bases and J by 0 bases, with 8 bases left in between. This CDR3 contains 14 residues. CDR3 sequence: CASSLKLSSYEQYF. The CDR3 region has the DNA TGTGCCAGCAGTTTAAAGCTAAGCTCCTACGAGCAGTACTTC.

This chain uses TRBV30 with TRBJ1-5; D gene unclear. There are 14 residues in the CDR3. Germline CDR1 GTSNPN, CDR2 SVGIG (reference sequence). Here the CDR3 reads CASGSENSNQPQHF. CDR3 nucleotides: TGTGCTTCGGGGTCGGAAAATAGCAATCAGCCCCAGCATTTT.

This clone was picked up a small number of times. Other DNA sequences in the sample encode the same CDR3. The rearrangement links TRBV27 to TRBJ1-6, with a tentative D call TRBD1 (6 bases). The V and J ends lost 0 bases and 8 bases respectively, with 8 bases between them. This CDR3 is 14 amino acids long. The germline gives CDR1 MNHEY, CDR2 SMNVEV (reference sequence). DNA for the CDR3: TGTGCCAGCAGTTTATCAACAGGGTATTCACCCCTCCACTTT. This translates into CASSLSTGYSPLHF.